This entry concerns a single T cell receptor (beta chain). The source of the sample is a study of lymphopenia after photon versus proton radiotherapy. TCRdb's table, derived via immunoSEQ multiplex PCR, lists solely in-frame clones and lacks some. The data contain 25,000 to 35,000 clones, approximately 89% of them singletons. This CDR3 contains 15 residues. The germline CDR1 and CDR2 sequences are MDHEN and SYDVKM. Trimming took off 5 bases at V and 1 base at J, with 15 bases between the two ends. Specimen: peripheral blood, collected from a patient treated with proton-based radiotherapy. This chain connects TRBV28 to TRBJ2-7, with D unclear. The source of this sequence is a woman between 65 and 79 years old with pancreatic cancer. Some clones in this sample may be carry-over from other donors' samples. CDR3 region: CASSPPLDGSYEQYF. The DNA of the CDR3 is TGTGCCAGCAGTCCACCCCTGGACGGATCCTACGAGCAGTACTTC.